This TCR beta chain was sequenced for a study of vaccination effects on CD4 cells after COVID-19. This clone was seen once. Its antigen remains unknown. Produced via immunoSEQ multiplex PCR; TCRdb's table is partial and in-frame only. There are around 30,000 clones in the sample; 77% occur only once, and approximately 21% lies in the top ten. Antigen-specific CD4+ T cells were expanded (with viral peptide pools) by the ViraFEST assay ahead of sequencing. Following 10 days of culture, CD4+ T cells were isolated. PCR-confirmed SARS-CoV-2 infection occurred in the person between March and December 2020. The V end lost 3 bases, the J end lost 5 bases, and 8 bases lay between the germline ends. Germline V gene data show CDR1 as LNHDA and CDR2 as SQIVND (reference sequence). The length of the CDR3 is 14 residues.

The chain uses TRBV19 and TRBJ1-6; D is undetermined. This TCR came from a human donor who had a prior SARS-CoV-2 infection. The sample consisted of CD4+ T cells from PBMCs cultured with HCoV-NL63 spike peptides, taken before COVID-19 vaccination. The CDR3 region has the DNA TGTGCCAGTAGTATTAACCACGATAATTCACCCCTCCACTTT. It encodes CASSINHDNSPLHF.